This T cell receptor beta chain was profiled in a study of blood T cell repertoires in COVID-19 (dated by TCRdb to 2019 to 2021). In the study overall: The collaborator samples originated in the United States, Italy and Spain and spanned the acute and convalescent phases of COVID-19. Nearly every sample came with metadata listing a de-identified subject ID, COVID-19 status, age in years and sex. The dataset comprised deeply sampled blood TCRbeta repertoires from subjects exposed to, actively infected with, or recovered from COVID-19. The prospective study material was composed of cDNA or gDNA derived from T cells, B-cell-depleted T cells, or PBMCs. Samples were obtained from the ongoing ImmuneRACE study (first 160 participants) and from some 1,200 subjects provided by 6 global collaborators. Where available, HLA class I and class II types were obtained from metadata supplied by the sample provider rather than from assay-based typing. The repertoires were released in a freely available public database meant as a resource for research on the immune response to SARS-CoV-2.

TCRbeta CDR3 regions were amplified from genomic DNA by means of the immunoSEQ Assay, a bias-controlled multiplex PCR. The published analysis was carried out like this. Within the assay, amplification of reference gene primers was used to estimate how many nucleated cells each sample contained. To quantify the absolute abundance of each unique TCRbeta CDR3 rearrangement, sequence reads were collapsed and filtered. For each sample, productive Simpson clonality was calculated as the square root of Simpson's diversity index over productive rearrangements. TCRdb mirrors the immuneACCESS table, restricted to in-frame sequences. Some clones are absent from its copies; in checked studies, under half trace to an unresolved V gene, and the reason for the others is unknown. For V, J and clone size, that table is used; D and trimming come from the DNA. The sample profile shows fewer than 80,000 clones; roughly 80% of them were found once. Less than 25% of the sample belongs to the ten largest clones.

In regard to this clone: Its antigen target is currently unknown. Base qualities are not at hand, and no much larger clone is one base apart.

Deletion took 0 bases off V and 5 bases off J, with a span of 10 bases between the germline ends. The CDR3 contains 14 residues, cysteine and phenylalanine counted. Here the CDR3 DNA is all that survives: 42 bases in frame from base 1. CDR1 is given as KGHSH and CDR2 as LQKENI, both from the germline V gene. The collaborating institutions used their own protocols to collect whole blood in K2EDTA tubes. For TCRbeta analysis, collaborator samples were shipped as frozen whole blood, as isolated PBMCs, or as DNA extracted from either sample type. Findings and caveats that apply to the study as a whole: The quantity of clinical and demographic metadata differed by source and by participant and was supplied without curation.

This TCR was recovered from a man aged 55 to 70 with acute or convalescent COVID-19. The specimen was peripheral blood. Here the chain combines TRBV18 and TRBJ1-1, with the identity of the D gene unclear. Read as DNA, the sequence is TGTGCCAGCTCACCACCTTCCATGGAGACTGAAGCTTTCTTT. The translation is CASSPPSMETEAFF.